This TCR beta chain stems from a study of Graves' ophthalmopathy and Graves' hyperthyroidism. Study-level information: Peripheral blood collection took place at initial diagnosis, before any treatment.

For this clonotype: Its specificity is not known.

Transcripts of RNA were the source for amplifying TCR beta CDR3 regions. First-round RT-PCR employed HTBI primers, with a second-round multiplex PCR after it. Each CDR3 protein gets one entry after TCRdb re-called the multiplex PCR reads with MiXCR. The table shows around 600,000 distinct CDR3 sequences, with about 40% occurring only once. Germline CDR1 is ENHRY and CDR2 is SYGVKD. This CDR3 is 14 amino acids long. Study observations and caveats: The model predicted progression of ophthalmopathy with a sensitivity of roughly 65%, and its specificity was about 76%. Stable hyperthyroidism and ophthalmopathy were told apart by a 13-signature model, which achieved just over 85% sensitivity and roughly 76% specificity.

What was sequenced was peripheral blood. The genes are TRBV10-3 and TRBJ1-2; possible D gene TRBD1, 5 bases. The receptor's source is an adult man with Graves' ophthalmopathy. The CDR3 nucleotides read TGTGCTCCCGGGAGGGACGGTCCTAACTATGGCTACACCTTC. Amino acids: CAPGRDGPNYGYTF.